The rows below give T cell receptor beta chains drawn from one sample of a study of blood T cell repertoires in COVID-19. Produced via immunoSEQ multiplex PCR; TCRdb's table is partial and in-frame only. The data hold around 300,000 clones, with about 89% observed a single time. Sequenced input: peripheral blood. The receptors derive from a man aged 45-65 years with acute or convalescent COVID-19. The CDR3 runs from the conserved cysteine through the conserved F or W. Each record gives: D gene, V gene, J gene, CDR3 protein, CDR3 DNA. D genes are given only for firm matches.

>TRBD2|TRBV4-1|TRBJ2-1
CASSQDHGGSLSSFF
TGCGCCAGCAGCCAAGACCACGGGGGGAGCCTTTCATCGTTCTTC
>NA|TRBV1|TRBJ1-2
CTSSQEKWGQEHYGYTF
TGCACCAGCAGCCAAGAAAAATGGGGACAGGAACACTATGGCTACACCTTC
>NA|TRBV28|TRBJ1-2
CASSPRGANYGYTF
TGTGCCAGCAGTCCCCGGGGGGCTAACTATGGCTACACCTTC
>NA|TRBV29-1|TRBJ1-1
CSVGRGGDTEAFF
TGCAGCGTTGGCAGGGGTGGGGACACTGAAGCTTTCTTT
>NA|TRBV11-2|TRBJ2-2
CASSLPWWRGSNTGELFF
TGTGCCAGCAGCCTCCCGTGGTGGCGGGGAAGTAACACCGGGGAGCTGTTTTTT
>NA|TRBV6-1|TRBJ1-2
CASTESSGADYGYTF
TGTGCCAGCACTGAATCTTCAGGGGCGGACTATGGCTACACCTTC
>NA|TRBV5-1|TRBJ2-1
CASSLLPGLDNEQFF
TGCGCCAGCAGCTTGCTTCCAGGGCTGGACAATGAGCAGTTCTTC
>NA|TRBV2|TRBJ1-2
CASTQRGWGYTF
TGTGCCAGCACCCAAAGGGGGTGGGGCTACACCTTC
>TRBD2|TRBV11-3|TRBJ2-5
CASSPREGETQYF
TGTGCCAGCAGCCCTCGGGAGGGGGAGACCCAGTACTTC
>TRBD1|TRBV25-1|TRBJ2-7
CASSEPGQGDYEQYF
TGTGCCAGCAGTGAACCGGGACAGGGGGACTACGAGCAGTACTTC
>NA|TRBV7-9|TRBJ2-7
CASSLGQSSYEQYF
TGTGCCAGCAGCCTAGGACAGAGCTCCTACGAGCAGTACTTC
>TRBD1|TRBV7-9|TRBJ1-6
CASSTGAGSPLHF
TGTGCCAGCAGCACAGGGGCTGGGTCACCCCTCCACTTT
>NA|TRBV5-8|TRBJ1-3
CASSIQGNTIYF
TGTGCCAGCAGCATTCAAGGAAACACCATATATTTT